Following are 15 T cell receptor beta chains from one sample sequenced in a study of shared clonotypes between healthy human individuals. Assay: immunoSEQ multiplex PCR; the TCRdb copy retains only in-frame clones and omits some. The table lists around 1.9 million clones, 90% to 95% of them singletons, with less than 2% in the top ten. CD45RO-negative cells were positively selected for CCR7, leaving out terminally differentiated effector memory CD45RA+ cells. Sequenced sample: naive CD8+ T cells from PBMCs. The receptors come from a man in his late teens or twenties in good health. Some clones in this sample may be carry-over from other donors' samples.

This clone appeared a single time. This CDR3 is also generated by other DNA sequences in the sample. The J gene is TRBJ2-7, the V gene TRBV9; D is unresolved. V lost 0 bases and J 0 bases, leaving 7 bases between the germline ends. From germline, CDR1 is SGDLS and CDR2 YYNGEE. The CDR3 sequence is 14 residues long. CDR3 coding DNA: TGTGCCAGCAGCGTAGTTGGAGACTCCTACGAGCAGTACTTC. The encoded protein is CASSVVGDSYEQYF.

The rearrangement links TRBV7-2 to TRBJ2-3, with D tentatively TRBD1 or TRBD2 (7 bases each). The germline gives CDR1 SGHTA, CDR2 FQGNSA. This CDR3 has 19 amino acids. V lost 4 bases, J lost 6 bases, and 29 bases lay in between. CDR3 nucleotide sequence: TGTGCCAGCAGCTCAGTGGGATTTAGACAGGGAGGGAGTTGGGATACGCAGTATTTT. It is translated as CASSSVGFRQGGSWDTQYF.

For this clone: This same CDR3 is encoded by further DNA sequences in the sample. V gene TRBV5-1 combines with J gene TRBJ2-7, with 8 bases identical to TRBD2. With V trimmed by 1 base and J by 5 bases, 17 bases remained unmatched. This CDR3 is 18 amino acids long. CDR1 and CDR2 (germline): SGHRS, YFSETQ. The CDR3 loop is CASSLLYHEGLVPHEQYF. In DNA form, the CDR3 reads TGCGCCAGCAGCTTGCTATATCACGAGGGACTAGTGCCCCACGAGCAGTACTTC.

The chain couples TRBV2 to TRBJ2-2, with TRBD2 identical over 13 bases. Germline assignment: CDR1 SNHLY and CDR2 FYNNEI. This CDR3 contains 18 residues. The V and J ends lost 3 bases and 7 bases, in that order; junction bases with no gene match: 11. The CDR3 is CASSDTSGRALVSGELFF. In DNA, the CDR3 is TGTGCCAGCAGTGACACTAGCGGGAGGGCCTTAGTTAGCGGGGAGCTGTTTTTT.

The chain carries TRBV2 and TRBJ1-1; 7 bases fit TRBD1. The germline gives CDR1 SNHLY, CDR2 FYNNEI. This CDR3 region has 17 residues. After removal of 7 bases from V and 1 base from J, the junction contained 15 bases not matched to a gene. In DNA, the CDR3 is TGTGCCAGCACCTTTTCGGAGACAGGGAAAAGGAACACTGAAGCTTTCTTT. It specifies CASTFSETGKRNTEAFF.

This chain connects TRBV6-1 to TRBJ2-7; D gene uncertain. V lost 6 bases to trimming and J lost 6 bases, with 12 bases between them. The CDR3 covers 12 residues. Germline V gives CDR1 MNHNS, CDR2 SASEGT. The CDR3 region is CASRSQSLEQYF. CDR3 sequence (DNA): TGTGCCAGCAGAAGCCAAAGTCTCGAGCAGTACTTC.

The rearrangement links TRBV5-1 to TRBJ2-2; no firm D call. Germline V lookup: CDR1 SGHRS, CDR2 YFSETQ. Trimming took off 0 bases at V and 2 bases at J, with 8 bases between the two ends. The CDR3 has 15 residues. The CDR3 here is CASSLASPNTGELFF. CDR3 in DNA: TGCGCCAGCAGCTTGGCGTCACCCAACACCGGGGAGCTGTTTTTT.

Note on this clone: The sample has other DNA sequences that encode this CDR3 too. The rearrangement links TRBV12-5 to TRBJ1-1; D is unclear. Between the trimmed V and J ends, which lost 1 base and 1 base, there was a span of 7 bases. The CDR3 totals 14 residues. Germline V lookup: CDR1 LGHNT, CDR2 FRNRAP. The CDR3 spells CASGLGRTNTEAFF. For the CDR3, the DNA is TGTGCTAGTGGTTTGGGGAGGACGAACACTGAAGCTTTCTTT.

Written as DNA, the CDR3 is TGTGCCAGCAGTTCGACTAGCGGGATAAACACAGATACGCAGTATTTT. Translation gives CASSSTSGINTDTQYF. The J gene is TRBJ2-3, the V gene TRBV11-2, with TRBD2 matching 11 bases. Germline V gene sequence: CDR1 SGHAT, CDR2 FQNNGV. The junction had 7 bases not matched to a gene; V was cut back by 6 bases and J by 2 bases. The CDR3 extends over 16 amino acids.

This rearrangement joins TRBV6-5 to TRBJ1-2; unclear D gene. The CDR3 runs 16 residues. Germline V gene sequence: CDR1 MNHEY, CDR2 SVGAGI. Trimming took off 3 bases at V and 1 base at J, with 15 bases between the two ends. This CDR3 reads CASSYVGAPGNYGYTF. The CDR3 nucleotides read TGTGCCAGCAGTTATGTTGGTGCTCCCGGTAACTATGGCTACACCTTC.

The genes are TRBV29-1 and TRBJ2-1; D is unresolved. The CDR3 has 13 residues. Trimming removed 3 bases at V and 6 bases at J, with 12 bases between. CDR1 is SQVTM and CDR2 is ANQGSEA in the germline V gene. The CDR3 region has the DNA TGCAGCGTTGATGGCTACGCCACCAATGAGCAGTTCTTC. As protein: CSVDGYATNEQFF.

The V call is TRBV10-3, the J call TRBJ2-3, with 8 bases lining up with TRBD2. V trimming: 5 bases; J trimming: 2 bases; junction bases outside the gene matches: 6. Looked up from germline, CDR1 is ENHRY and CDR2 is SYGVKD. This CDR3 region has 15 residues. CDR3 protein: CAISLSGSITDTQYF. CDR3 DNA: TGTGCCATCAGTCTAAGCGGGAGCATCACAGATACGCAGTATTTT.

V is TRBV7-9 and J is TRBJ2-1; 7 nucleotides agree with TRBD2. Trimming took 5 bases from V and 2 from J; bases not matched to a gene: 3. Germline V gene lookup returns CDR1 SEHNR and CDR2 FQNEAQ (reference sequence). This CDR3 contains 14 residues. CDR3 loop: CASSDLAAYNEQFF. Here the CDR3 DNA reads TGTGCCAGCAGCGATCTAGCGGCCTACAATGAGCAGTTCTTC. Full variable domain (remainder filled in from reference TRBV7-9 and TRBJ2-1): DTGVSQNPRHKITKRGQNVTFRCDPISEHNRLYWYRQTLGQGPEFLTYFQNEAQLEKSRLLSDRFSAERPKGSFSTLEIQRTEQGDSAMYLCASSDLAAYNEQFFGPGTRLTVL.

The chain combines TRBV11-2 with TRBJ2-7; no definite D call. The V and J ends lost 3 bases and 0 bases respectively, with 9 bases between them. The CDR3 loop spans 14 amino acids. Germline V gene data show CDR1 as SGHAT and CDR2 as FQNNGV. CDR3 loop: CASSLVRPSYEQYF. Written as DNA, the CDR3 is TGTGCCAGCAGCTTGGTCCGGCCCTCCTACGAGCAGTACTTC.

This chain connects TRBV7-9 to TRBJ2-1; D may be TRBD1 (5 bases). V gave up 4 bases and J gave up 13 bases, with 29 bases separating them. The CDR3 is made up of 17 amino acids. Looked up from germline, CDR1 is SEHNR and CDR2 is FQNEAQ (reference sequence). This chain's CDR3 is CASSSTTGPQGPVGQFF. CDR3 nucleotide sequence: TGTGCCAGCAGCTCAACCACCGGGCCTCAGGGCCCCGTTGGCCAGTTCTTC.